This section outlines one T cell receptor beta chain sequence together with its context. The CDR3 runs 16 residues. Looked up from germline, CDR1 is SGHTA and CDR2 is FQGNSA. Germline trimming cut 1 base from V and 4 bases from J; bases unmatched to any gene: 6. This record comes from a study of blood T cells in healthy people across ages. Next came a second PCR, run for about 7 to 12 cycles, which used a sample-barcoded 5' primer along with a J-beta primer mix. TCRdb fed the 5' RACE reads into MiXCR, producing one record per CDR3 protein. The table has over 700,000 distinct CDR3 sequences, just under 25% seen once. The data were also submitted as part of a second study, on T cells of mothers and their children. This second study says: The study sampled a few healthy Caucasian mothers and their six children.

Source material: blood. The TCR originated in a boy aged 5-17 years in good health. The rearrangement uses TRBV7-2 and TRBJ2-5, with 10 bases fitting TRBD2. The CDR3 here is CASSLGTSGTLETQYF. In DNA, the CDR3 is TGTGCCAGCAGCTTAGGCACTAGCGGGACATTAGAGACCCAGTACTTC.